Detailed here is one T cell receptor (beta chain). 13 Jbeta primers and 60 Vbeta primers were used for the PCR. The data were produced by immunoSEQ multiplex PCR, yet TCRdb's version contains in-frame clones alone and is incomplete. The repertoire includes fewer than 150,000 clones, approximately 80% of them detected once, and 4.5% to 5% sits in the top ten. CDR3 length equals 15 residues. Germline-derived CDR1 and CDR2 are GTSNPN and SVGIG (reference sequence). The ends lost 4 bases at V and 4 bases at J; junction bases unmatched: 7. The record originates from a study of cytomegalovirus exposure and HLA in healthy donors.

The V call is TRBV30, the J call TRBJ2-5; 12 positions agree with TRBD1. The sequenced sample consisted of PBMCs. This receptor was taken from a man aged 45-65 years in good health and CMV-seropositive. This chain's CDR3 is CAWMGGTGGRETQYF. CDR3 nucleotide sequence: TGTGCCTGGATGGGGGGGACAGGGGGCCGAGAGACCCAGTACTTC.